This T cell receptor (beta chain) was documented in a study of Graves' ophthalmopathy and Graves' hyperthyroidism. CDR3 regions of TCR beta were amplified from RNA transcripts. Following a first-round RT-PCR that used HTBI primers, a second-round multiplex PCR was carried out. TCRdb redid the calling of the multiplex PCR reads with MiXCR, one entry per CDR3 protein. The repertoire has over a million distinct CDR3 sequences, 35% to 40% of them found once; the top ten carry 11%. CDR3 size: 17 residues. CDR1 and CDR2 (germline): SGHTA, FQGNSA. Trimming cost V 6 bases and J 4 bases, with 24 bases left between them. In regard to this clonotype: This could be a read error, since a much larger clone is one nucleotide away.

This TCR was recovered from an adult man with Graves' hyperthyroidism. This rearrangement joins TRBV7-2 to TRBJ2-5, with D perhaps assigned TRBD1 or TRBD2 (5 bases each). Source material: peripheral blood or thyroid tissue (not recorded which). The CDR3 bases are TGTGCCAGCAGTTTGGGGGATGGCAGGAGGTCGCGAGAGACCCAGTACTTC. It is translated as CASSLGDGRRSRETQYF. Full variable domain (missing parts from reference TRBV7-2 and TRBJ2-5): GAGVSQSPSNKVTEKGKDVELRCDPISGHTALYWYRQSLGQGLEFLIYFQGNSAPDKSGLPSDRFSAERTGGSVSTLTIQRTQQEDSAVYLCASSLGDGRRSRETQYFGPGTRLLVL.